The entry below gives a single T cell receptor beta chain sequence along with its context. The germline CDR1 and CDR2 sequences are SNHLY and FYNNEI. V lost 4 bases and J lost 1, with 10 bases in between. The CDR3 runs 14 residues. Assay used: immunoSEQ multiplex PCR; TCRdb lists only in-frame clones, some missing. The table lists 50,000 to 65,000 clones, roughly 86% of them singletons. This record belongs to a study of blood T cell repertoires in COVID-19. This clonotype was sampled from a man in his 70s with acute or convalescent COVID-19. The sample consisted of peripheral blood. V gene TRBV2 combines with J gene TRBJ1-1, with no clear D. The CDR3, as DNA: TGTGCCAGCAGTGTTGGACTCACGAACACTGAAGCTTTCTTT. Protein sequence: CASSVGLTNTEAFF.